This T cell receptor beta chain was sequenced during a study of T cells in Graves' hyperthyroidism and ophthalmopathy. On the study more broadly: Peripheral blood draws took place at initial diagnosis, ahead of any treatment.

Study-wide results and limits: In validation, the model predicted ophthalmopathy. These predictions came a median roughly 6 months before onset.

Hyperthyroidism had been newly diagnosed in patients aged 18 to 65, and its duration was under 2 months. Not enrolled were patients with uncontrolled infection, other autoimmune disease, pregnancy or lactation. Researchers took RNA transcripts and amplified the TCR beta CDR3 regions from them. RT-PCR in the first round (using the HTBI primer set) targeted the TCR CDR3. TCRdb processed the multiplex PCR reads anew with MiXCR; each CDR3 protein has one entry. Here the sample spans 800,000 or so distinct CDR3 sequences, 38% being singletons. The CDR3 runs to 14 residues. CDR1 is DFQATT and CDR2 is SNEGSKA in the germline V gene (reference sequence). V was shortened by 0 bases and J by 0 bases, with 8 bases between the two germline ends. This clonotype turned up a few times. The antigen is undetermined.

The chain employs TRBV20-1 and TRBJ1-1; D perhaps matches TRBD1 (6 bases). This receptor was obtained from a man between 18 and 29 years old with Graves' hyperthyroidism. Sequencing used blood. CDR3 loop: CSAREGTLNTEAFF. DNA of the CDR3: TGCAGTGCTAGAGAGGGGACATTGAACACTGAAGCTTTCTTT.